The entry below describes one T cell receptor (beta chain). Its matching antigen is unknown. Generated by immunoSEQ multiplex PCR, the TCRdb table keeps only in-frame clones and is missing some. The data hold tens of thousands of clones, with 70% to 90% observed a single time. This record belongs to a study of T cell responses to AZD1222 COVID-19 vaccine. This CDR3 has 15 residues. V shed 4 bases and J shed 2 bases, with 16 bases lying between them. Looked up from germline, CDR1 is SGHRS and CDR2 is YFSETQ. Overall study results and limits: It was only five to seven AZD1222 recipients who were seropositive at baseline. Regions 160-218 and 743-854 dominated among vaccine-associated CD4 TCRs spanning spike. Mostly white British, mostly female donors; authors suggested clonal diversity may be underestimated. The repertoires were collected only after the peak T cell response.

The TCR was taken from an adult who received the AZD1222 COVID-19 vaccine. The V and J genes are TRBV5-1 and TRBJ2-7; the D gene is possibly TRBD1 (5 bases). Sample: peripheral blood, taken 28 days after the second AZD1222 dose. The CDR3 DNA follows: TGCGCCAGCAGCCCCGGACCAGGGCAGACCTACGAGCAGTACTTC. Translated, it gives CASSPGPGQTYEQYF.